The clone carrying this T cell receptor beta chain was recorded many times. Its antigen is unknown. TCR beta CDR3 region amplification was performed from RNA transcripts. Researchers ran a first-round RT-PCR on the TCR CDR3 using the HTBI primer set. TCRdb fed the multiplex PCR reads into MiXCR, producing one record per CDR3 protein. The sample has fewer than 350,000 distinct CDR3 sequences; over 20% are singletons. This sample is drawn from a study of T cells in Graves' hyperthyroidism and ophthalmopathy. On the study more broadly: Peripheral blood draws took place at initial diagnosis, ahead of any treatment.

Overall study findings and caveats: Blood also carried most thyroid clonotypes expanded above 0.001.

The V segment lost 1 base and the J segment 0 bases; nucleotides outside the gene matches: 3. Germline lookup yields CDR1 KGHSH and CDR2 LQKENI. This CDR3 is 16 amino acids long. The clonotype was recovered from a woman aged 45-65 years with Graves' hyperthyroidism. Sequenced input: blood. The chain is built from TRBV18 and TRBJ2-3; TRBD2 agrees at 8 bases. This CDR3 reads CASSPLAGLSTDTQYF. The CDR3 DNA sequence: TGTGCCAGCTCACCACTAGCGGGGCTAAGCACAGATACGCAGTATTTT.